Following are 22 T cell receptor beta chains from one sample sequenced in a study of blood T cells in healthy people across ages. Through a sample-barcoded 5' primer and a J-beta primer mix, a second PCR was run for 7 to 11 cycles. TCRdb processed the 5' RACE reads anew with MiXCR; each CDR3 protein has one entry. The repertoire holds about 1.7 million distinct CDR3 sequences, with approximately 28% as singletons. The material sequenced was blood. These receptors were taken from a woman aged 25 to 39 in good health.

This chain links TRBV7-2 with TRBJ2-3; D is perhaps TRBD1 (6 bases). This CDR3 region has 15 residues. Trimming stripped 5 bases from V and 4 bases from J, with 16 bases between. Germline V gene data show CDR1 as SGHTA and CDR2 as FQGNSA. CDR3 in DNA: TGTGCCAGCAGCGCCCAGGGGACACCCGCAGATACGCAGTATTTT. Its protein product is CASSAQGTPADTQYF.

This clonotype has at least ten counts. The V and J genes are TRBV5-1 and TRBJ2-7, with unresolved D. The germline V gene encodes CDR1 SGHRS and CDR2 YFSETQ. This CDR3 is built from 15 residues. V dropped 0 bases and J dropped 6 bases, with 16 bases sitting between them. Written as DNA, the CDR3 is TGCGCCAGCAGCTTGGCCGAGACCCCCGGCTTCGAGCAGTACTTC. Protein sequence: CASSLAETPGFEQYF.

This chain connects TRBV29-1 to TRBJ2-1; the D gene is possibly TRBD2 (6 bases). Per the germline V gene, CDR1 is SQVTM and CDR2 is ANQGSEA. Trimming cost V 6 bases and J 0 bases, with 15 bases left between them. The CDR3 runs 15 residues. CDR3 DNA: TGCAGCGTGAAGGGACTGGAGAGCTCCTACAATGAGCAGTTCTTC. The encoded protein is CSVKGLESSYNEQFF.

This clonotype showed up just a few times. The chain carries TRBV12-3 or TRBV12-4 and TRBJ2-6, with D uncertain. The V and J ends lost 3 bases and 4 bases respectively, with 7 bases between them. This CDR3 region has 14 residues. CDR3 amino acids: CASSFWTGANVLTF. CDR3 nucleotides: TGTGCCAGCAGTTTCTGGACCGGGGCCAACGTCCTGACTTTC.

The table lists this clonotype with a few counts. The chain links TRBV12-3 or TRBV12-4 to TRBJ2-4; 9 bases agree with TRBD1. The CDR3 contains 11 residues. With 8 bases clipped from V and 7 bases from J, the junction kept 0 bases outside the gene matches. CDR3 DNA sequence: TGTGCCAGCGGACAGGGGAACATTCAGTACTTC. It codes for CASGQGNIQYF.

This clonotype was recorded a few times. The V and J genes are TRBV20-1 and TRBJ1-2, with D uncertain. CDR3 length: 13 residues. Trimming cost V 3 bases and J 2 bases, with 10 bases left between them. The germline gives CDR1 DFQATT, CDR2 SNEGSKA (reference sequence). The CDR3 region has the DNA TGCAGTGCTAGGGAGGGTACAAACTATGGCTACACCTTC. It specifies CSAREGTNYGYTF.

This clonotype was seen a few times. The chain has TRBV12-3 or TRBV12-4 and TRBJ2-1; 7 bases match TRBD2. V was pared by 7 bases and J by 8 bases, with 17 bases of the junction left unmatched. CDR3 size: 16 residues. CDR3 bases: TGTGCCAGCACCATCCGACTAGCCAGTATCCTCCATGAGCAGTTCTTC. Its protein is CASTIRLASILHEQFF.

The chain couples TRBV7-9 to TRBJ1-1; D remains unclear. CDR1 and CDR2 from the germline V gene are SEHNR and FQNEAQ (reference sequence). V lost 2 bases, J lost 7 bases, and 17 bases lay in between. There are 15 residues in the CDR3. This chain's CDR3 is CASSLNFVDGVEAFF. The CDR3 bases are TGTGCCAGCAGCTTAAATTTTGTGGACGGGGTTGAAGCTTTCTTT.

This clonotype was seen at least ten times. In DNA form, the CDR3 reads TGTGCCAGCAGTTACTCGGATAGGGGATACGAGCAGTACTTC. Protein sequence: CASSYSDRGYEQYF. This chain joins TRBV6-5 and TRBJ2-7; D is possibly TRBD1 (5 bases). The length of the CDR3 is 14 residues. V lost 0 bases and J lost 4, with 10 bases in between. Germline CDR1 reads MNHEY; CDR2 reads SVGAGI.

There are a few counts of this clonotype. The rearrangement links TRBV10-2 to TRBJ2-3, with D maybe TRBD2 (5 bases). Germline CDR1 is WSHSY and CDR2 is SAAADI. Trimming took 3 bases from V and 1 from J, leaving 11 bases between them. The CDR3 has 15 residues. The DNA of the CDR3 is TGCGCCAGCAGTGACCGGACTGGAGGCACAGATACGCAGTATTTT. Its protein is CASSDRTGGTDTQYF.

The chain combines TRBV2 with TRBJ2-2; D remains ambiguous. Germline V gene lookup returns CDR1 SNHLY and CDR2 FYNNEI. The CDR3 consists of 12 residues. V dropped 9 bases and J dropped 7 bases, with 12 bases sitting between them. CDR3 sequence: CASTPEDGELFF. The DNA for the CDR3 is TGTGCCAGTACCCCGGAAGACGGGGAGCTGTTTTTT.

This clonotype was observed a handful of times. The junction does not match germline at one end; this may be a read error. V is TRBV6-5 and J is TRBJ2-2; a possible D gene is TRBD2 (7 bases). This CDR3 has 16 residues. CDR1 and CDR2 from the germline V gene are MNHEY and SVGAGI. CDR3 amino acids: CASSYGGGMNAGELFF. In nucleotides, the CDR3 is TGTGCCAGCAGTTACGGGGGGGGCATGAACGCCGGGGAGCTGTTTTTT.

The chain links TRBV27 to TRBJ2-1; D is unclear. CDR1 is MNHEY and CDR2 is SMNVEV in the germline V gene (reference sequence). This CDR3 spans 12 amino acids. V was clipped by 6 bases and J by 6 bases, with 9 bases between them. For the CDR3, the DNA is TGTGCCAGCAGCGTAATAGGCAATGAGCAGTTCTTC. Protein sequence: CASSVIGNEQFF.

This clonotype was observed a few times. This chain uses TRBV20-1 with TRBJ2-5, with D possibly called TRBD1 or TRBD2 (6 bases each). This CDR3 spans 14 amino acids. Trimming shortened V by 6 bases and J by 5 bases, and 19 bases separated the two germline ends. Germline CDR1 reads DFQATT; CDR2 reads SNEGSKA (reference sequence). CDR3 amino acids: CSAKRGARPETQYF. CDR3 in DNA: TGCAGTGCAAAGAGGGGGGCCCGGCCGGAGACCCAGTACTTC.

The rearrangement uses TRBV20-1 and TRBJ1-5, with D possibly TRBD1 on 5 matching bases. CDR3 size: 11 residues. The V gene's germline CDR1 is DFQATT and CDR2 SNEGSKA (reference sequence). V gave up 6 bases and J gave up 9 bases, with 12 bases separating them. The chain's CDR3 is CSAPSGGPQHF. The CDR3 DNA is TGCAGTGCCCCAAGTGGGGGGCCCCAGCATTTT.

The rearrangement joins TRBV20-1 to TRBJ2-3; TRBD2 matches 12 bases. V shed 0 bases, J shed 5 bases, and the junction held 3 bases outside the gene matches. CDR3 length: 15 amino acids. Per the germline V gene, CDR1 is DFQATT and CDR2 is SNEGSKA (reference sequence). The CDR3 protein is CSARDWGLAGDTQYF. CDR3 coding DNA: TGCAGTGCTAGAGATTGGGGACTAGCGGGAGATACGCAGTATTTT.

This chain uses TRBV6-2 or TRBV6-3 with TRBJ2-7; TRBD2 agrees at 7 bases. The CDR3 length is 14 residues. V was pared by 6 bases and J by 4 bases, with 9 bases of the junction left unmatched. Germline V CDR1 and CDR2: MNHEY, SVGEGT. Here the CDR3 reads CASRRNAGVYEQYF. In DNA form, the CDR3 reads TGTGCCAGCAGGCGGAACGCGGGAGTATACGAGCAGTACTTC.

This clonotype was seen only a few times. CDR3: CSARGSGRITDTQYF. DNA for the CDR3: TGCAGTGCTAGAGGGAGTGGGAGAATCACAGATACGCAGTATTTT. The genes are TRBV20-1 and TRBJ2-3; D possibly corresponds to TRBD2 (5 bases). Germline CDR1 reads DFQATT; CDR2 reads SNEGSKA (reference sequence). The CDR3 contains 15 residues. V gave up 1 base and J gave up 2 bases, with 13 bases separating them.

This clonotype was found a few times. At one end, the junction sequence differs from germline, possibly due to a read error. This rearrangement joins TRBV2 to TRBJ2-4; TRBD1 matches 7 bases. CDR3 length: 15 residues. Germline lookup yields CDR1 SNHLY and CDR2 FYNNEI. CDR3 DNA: TGTGCCAGCGGGATGGGGCGACAGGGCGAAAACATTCGGTACTTC. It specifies CASGMGRQGENIRYF.

The CDR3 region has the DNA TGTGCCAGCAGAGGGCTGAAGAACACCGGGGAGCTGTTTTTT. Translation gives CASRGLKNTGELFF. The chain uses TRBV2 and TRBJ2-2; D ambiguous. Germline CDR1 reads SNHLY; CDR2 reads FYNNEI. V shed 6 bases and J shed 1 base, with 9 bases lying between them. The CDR3 runs to 14 residues.

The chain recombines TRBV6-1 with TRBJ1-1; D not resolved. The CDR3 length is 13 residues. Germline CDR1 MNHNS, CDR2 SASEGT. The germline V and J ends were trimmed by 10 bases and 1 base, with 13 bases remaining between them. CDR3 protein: CATYGPANTEAFF. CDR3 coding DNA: TGTGCCACCTATGGACCAGCGAACACTGAAGCTTTCTTT.

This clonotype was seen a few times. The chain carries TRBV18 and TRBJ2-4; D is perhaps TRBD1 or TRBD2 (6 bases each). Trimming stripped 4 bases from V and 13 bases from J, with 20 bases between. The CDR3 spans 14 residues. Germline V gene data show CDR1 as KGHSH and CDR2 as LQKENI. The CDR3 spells CASSLMGGREEQYF. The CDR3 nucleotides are TGTGCCAGCTCACTCATGGGGGGCAGGGAGGAGCAGTACTTC.